These T cell receptor beta chains were read from a single sample in a study of cytomegalovirus exposure and HLA in healthy donors. Repertoires were generated with immunoSEQ multiplex PCR, while TCRdb's copy carries only in-frame clones and drops some. The repertoire has some 80,000 clones, roughly 79% of them found once; the top ten carry 1.5% to 2%. What was sequenced was PBMCs. All receptors come from a man aged 40-49 years in good health and CMV-seronegative. CDR3s include the opening cysteine and the closing phenylalanine or tryptophan. The order of the fields is D gene, V gene, clone size, J gene, CDR3 protein, CDR3 DNA. A D gene is named only where the DNA matches it firmly. The listing skips clone size in some rows; elsewhere it reads once, few, many or a size class.

>TRBD2|TRBV7-7|NA|TRBJ2-3
CASSLGLAGSTDTQYF
TGTGCTAGCAGCCTGGGACTAGCGGGATCCACAGATACGCAGTATTTT
>TRBD2|TRBV7-8|NA|TRBJ2-3
CASSLEGTSGRADTQYF
TGTGCCAGCAGCTTAGAAGGGACTAGCGGGAGAGCAGATACGCAGTATTTT
>NA|TRBV7-9|NA|TRBJ1-1
CSSSSGGVVPAFF
TGTTCCAGCAGCTCGGGGGGGGTTGTTCCGGCTTTCTTT
>TRBD1|TRBV19|NA|TRBJ2-7
CASSIVSGQGPTYEQYF
TGTGCCAGTAGTATAGTATCGGGACAGGGCCCAACCTACGAGCAGTACTTC
>NA|TRBV29-1|NA|TRBJ1-1
CSVEVRENTEAFF
TGCAGCGTTGAAGTTCGGGAGAACACTGAAGCTTTCTTT
>NA|TRBV28|NA|TRBJ2-3
CASSLFPGSTDTQYF
TGTGCCAGCAGTTTATTCCCGGGGAGCACAGATACGCAGTATTTT
>TRBD1|TRBV7-9|NA|TRBJ1-5
CASSLGQGAFQPQHF
TGTGCCAGCAGCTTGGGACAGGGGGCGTTCCAGCCCCAGCATTTT
>NA|TRBV10-3|NA|TRBJ1-1
CAISESRGNTEAFF
TGTGCCATCAGTGAGTCGAGAGGGAACACTGAAGCTTTCTTT
>NA|TRBV29-1|NA|TRBJ2-1
CSVERNPQNEQFF
TGCAGCGTTGAACGCAACCCCCAGAATGAGCAGTTCTTC
>TRBD1|TRBV2|NA|TRBJ2-7
CASFRDRPYEQYF
TGTGCCAGCTTTAGGGACAGACCCTACGAGCAGTACTTC
>TRBD2|TRBV5-1|NA|TRBJ2-1
CASSLPGGNGGEQFF
TGCGCCAGCAGCTTGCCCGGGGGGAATGGGGGTGAGCAGTTCTTC
>TRBD2|TRBV25-1|few|TRBJ2-7
CASGIAGKFEQYF
TGTGCCAGCGGGATAGCGGGGAAGTTCGAGCAGTACTTC
>TRBD2|TRBV11-2|few|TRBJ2-2
CASSPPLSGRELFF
TGTGCCAGCAGCCCTCCTTTAAGCGGGAGGGAGCTGTTTTTT
>NA|TRBV2|once|TRBJ2-7
CASVKVSSLEQYF
TGTGCCAGCGTAAAAGTGTCATCGCTCGAGCAGTACTTC
>NA|TRBV29-1|NA|TRBJ1-1
CSVQAGMNTEAFF
TGCAGCGTTCAGGCAGGGATGAACACTGAAGCTTTCTTT
>TRBD1|TRBV27|NA|TRBJ2-7
CASSPMVGQGSGWGVGQYF
TGTGCCAGCAGCCCAATGGTGGGACAGGGGAGCGGGTGGGGGGTGGGGCAGTACTTC
>NA|TRBV14|NA|TRBJ2-1
CASSQGGGRLNEQFF
TGTGCCAGCAGCCAAGGCGGGGGCCGTCTCAATGAGCAGTTCTTC
>NA|TRBV28|NA|TRBJ1-5
CASKRRSNQPQHF
TGTGCCAGCAAGCGGCGTAGCAATCAGCCCCAGCATTTT
>NA|TRBV5-6|NA|TRBJ1-1
CATGGPETLNTEAFF
TGTGCTACCGGGGGGCCCGAAACCTTGAACACTGAAGCTTTCTTT
>NA|TRBV5-1|NA|TRBJ1-6
CASSLVSGSYNSPLHF
TGCGCCAGCAGCTTGGTTTCGGGATCCTATAATTCACCCCTCCACTTT
>TRBD2|TRBV4-1|NA|TRBJ2-5
CASTNGGGGPSETQYF
TGCGCCAGTACCAACGGGGGGGGAGGGCCGTCAGAGACCCAGTACTTC
>NA|TRBV11-2|NA|TRBJ1-5
CASSLDRGQPQHF
TGTGCCAGCAGCTTAGATCGGGGTCAGCCCCAGCATTTT
>NA|TRBV11-2|NA|TRBJ2-7
CASSSSRVYEQYF
TGTGCCAGCAGCTCCTCCCGGGTCTACGAGCAGTACTTC
>TRBD1|TRBV5-4|NA|TRBJ1-4
CASSLKTGPNEKLFF
TGTGCCAGCAGCTTGAAGACAGGGCCTAATGAAAAACTGTTTTTT
>NA|TRBV4-2|NA|TRBJ2-5
CASSLYYRVQDRETQYF
TGTGCCAGCAGTCTCTACTACAGGGTTCAAGACAGAGAGACCCAGTACTTC
>NA|TRBV9|NA|TRBJ2-5
CASSVGGLGETQYF
TGTGCCAGCAGCGTAGGGGGGCTGGGGGAGACCCAGTACTTC
>TRBD2|TRBV5-6|NA|TRBJ2-4
CASSREGNSQYF
TGTGCCAGCAGCCGGGAGGGAAACAGTCAGTACTTC
>TRBD1|TRBV7-9|NA|TRBJ1-2
CASSLSNTGDYTF
TGTGCCAGCAGCTTATCTAATACAGGGGACTACACCTTC
>NA|TRBV6-1|NA|TRBJ1-2
CASSSYGYTF
TGTGCCAGTAGCAGCTATGGCTACACCTTC
>NA|TRBV4-1|NA|TRBJ1-1
CASSRALTENTEAFF
TGCGCCAGCAGCCGCGCCCTTACAGAGAACACTGAAGCTTTCTTT
>TRBD1|TRBV29-1|few|TRBJ2-1
CSVGGQGFNEQFF
TGCAGCGTTGGGGGACAGGGCTTCAATGAGCAGTTCTTC
>NA|TRBV30|NA|TRBJ1-3
CAWSVSPTSTIYF
TGTGCCTGGAGTGTATCTCCTACGAGCACCATATATTTT
>TRBD2|TRBV7-9|NA|TRBJ2-1
CSSSLLAGLHNEQFF
TGTTCCAGCAGCTTGCTAGCGGGCCTACACAATGAGCAGTTCTTC
>NA|TRBV18|NA|TRBJ1-1
CASSPLEMNTEAFF
TGTGCCAGCTCACCATTGGAGATGAACACTGAAGCTTTCTTT
>TRBD2|TRBV5-1|NA|TRBJ2-3
CASSQDIAGVTDTQYF
TGCGCCAGCAGCCAGGATATAGCGGGAGTAACAGATACGCAGTATTTT
>NA|TRBV12-5|few|TRBJ2-1
CASGLRTGRGEQFF
TGTGCTAGTGGTCTCCGGACTGGGCGAGGTGAGCAGTTCTTC
>TRBD2|TRBV4-1|NA|TRBJ2-7
CASSQDPHGGGRSSYEQYF
TGCGCCAGCAGCCAAGATCCCCATGGGGGGGGTAGGAGCTCCTACGAGCAGTACTTC
>NA|TRBV6-5|NA|TRBJ1-5
CASSYTNTNQPQHF
TGTGCCAGCAGTTACACCAACACAAATCAGCCCCAGCATTTT
>TRBD1|TRBV7-9|once|TRBJ1-4
CASSFGTGSGKLFF
TGTGCCAGCAGCTTCGGGACAGGGTCGGGAAAACTGTTTTTT
>TRBD1|TRBV6-6|once|TRBJ1-5
CASRTDRDNQPQHF
TGTGCCAGCAGAACGGACAGGGACAATCAGCCCCAGCATTTT
>TRBD1|TRBV2|NA|TRBJ1-1
CASGKDRVNTEAFF
TGTGCCAGTGGAAAGGACAGGGTGAACACTGAAGCTTTCTTT
>TRBD1|TRBV19|NA|TRBJ1-4
CASSIDRVTGDEKLFF
TGTGCCAGTAGTATAGATCGGGTGACAGGGGATGAAAAACTGTTTTTT
>NA|TRBV12-5|NA|TRBJ2-3
CASEGQKSTDTQYF
TGTGCTAGTGAAGGACAGAAAAGCACAGATACGCAGTATTTT
>NA|TRBV5-4|NA|TRBJ1-4
CASSTSTATNEKLFF
TGTGCCAGCAGCACCTCGACAGCAACTAATGAAAAACTGTTTTTT
>NA|TRBV7-2|NA|TRBJ2-2
CASSLAIGEVGGELFF
TGTGCCAGCAGCTTAGCGATAGGAGAAGTGGGCGGGGAGCTGTTTTTT
>TRBD1|TRBV2|NA|TRBJ1-6
CASSERTGAYNSPLHF
TGTGCCAGCAGTGAGCGTACAGGGGCCTATAATTCACCCCTCCACTTT
>NA|TRBV18|NA|TRBJ1-2
CASSAGWRGYGYTF
TGTGCCAGCTCTGCTGGATGGAGGGGATATGGCTACACCTTC
>NA|TRBV29-1|NA|TRBJ1-1
CSFAPGQNTEAFF
TGCAGCTTCGCCCCAGGACAGAACACTGAAGCTTTCTTT
>NA|TRBV6-1|NA|TRBJ1-2
CASSVRDYGYTF
TGTGCCAGCAGTGTCAGGGACTATGGCTACACCTTC
>NA|TRBV7-3|NA|TRBJ1-1
CASSLTGGDTEAFF
TGTGCCAGCAGCTTAACCGGGGGGGACACTGAAGCTTTCTTT
>NA|TRBV19|NA|TRBJ1-5
CASSIAGLAVSNQPQHF
TGTGCCAGTAGTATAGCGGGGTTGGCTGTTAGCAATCAGCCCCAGCATTTT
>NA|TRBV2|NA|TRBJ1-2
CASSEEEGTNYGYTF
TGTGCCAGCAGTGAAGAAGAGGGCACTAACTATGGCTACACCTTC
>TRBD1|TRBV29-1|NA|TRBJ1-5
CSVAGTDPNQPQHF
TGCAGCGTTGCAGGGACAGACCCGAATCAGCCCCAGCATTTT
>TRBD2|TRBV6-1|NA|TRBJ2-6
CASSQAAGNSGANVLTF
TGTGCCAGCAGTCAAGCAGCGGGAAACTCTGGGGCCAACGTCCTGACTTTC
>TRBD2|TRBV7-3|NA|TRBJ2-7
CASSLGTSDSYEQYF
TGTGCCAGCAGCTTAGGGACTAGCGACTCCTACGAGCAGTACTTC
>TRBD2|TRBV6-5|few|TRBJ2-7
CASSPRTSGSSEQYF
TGTGCCAGCAGTCCCAGGACTAGCGGGAGCAGCGAGCAGTACTTC